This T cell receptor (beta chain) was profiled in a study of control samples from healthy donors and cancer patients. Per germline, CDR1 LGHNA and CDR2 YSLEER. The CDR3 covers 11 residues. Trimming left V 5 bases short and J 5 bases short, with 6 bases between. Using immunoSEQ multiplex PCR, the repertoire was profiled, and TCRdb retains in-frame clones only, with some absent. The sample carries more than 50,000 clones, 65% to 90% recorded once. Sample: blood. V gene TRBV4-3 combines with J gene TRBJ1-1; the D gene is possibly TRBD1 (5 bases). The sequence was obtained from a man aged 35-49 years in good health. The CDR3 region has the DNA TGCGCCAGCAGCAGGGGAACTGAAGCTTTCTTT. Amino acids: CASSRGTEAFF.